Sequencing of this TCR beta chain was carried out in a study of T cell responses to AZD1222 COVID-19 vaccine. Study results and caveats: Once two AZD1222 doses were given, Spike-specific TCR breadth and depth went up. At study baseline, merely five or six AZD1222 recipients were seropositive. Vaccine-associated CD4 TCRs ranged over spike, dominating at 160-218 and 743-854. Donor demographics were predominantly white British with a female majority; clonal diversity may be underestimated.

Produced via immunoSEQ multiplex PCR; TCRdb's table is partial and in-frame only. The data contain 130,000 or so clones, just over 90% of them singletons. As regards this clone: Its target is unknown.

V shed 3 bases and J shed 3 bases, with 14 bases lying between them. The CDR3 sequence is 15 residues long. Germline assignment: CDR1 MGHRA and CDR2 YSYEKL. The sequence came from an adult in good health. This material consisted of peripheral blood, taken on day 0 of MenACWY control vaccination. The rearrangement uses TRBV4-1 and TRBJ1-1; D unresolved. In nucleotides, the CDR3 is TGCGCCAGCAGCCATCACGTCCTGTGGGACACTGAAGCTTTCTTT. It is translated as CASSHHVLWDTEAFF.